These T cell receptor beta chains were read from a single sample in a study of blood T cell repertoires in COVID-19. Measured with immunoSEQ multiplex PCR; TCRdb has only the in-frame clones, and not every one. The data contain some 150,000 clones, about 77% of them singletons. The sample consisted of peripheral blood. The receptors derive from a woman of 80 years or more with acute or convalescent COVID-19. Both conserved end residues are part of each CDR3. Each record gives: clone size, J gene, V gene, D gene, CDR3 DNA, CDR3 protein. D genes are given only for firm matches. Where a row states a size, it is once, few, many or the class of an expanded clone; other rows omit it.

size: -; J: TRBJ1-2; V: TRBV5-4; D: -; DNA: TGTGCCAGCAGCTTGGGAACCCCGAGGGTCTATGGCTACACCTTC; CDR3: CASSLGTPRVYGYTF
size: few; J: TRBJ2-7; V: TRBV2; D: TRBD2; DNA: TGTGCCACCTCAGACAGGGGACTAGCGGGAGGGCCTCGGCAGTACTTC; CDR3: CATSDRGLAGGPRQYF
size: -; J: TRBJ1-4; V: TRBV18; D: -; DNA: TGTGCCAGCTCACCTTCCAGGGGAGCAACTAATGAAAAACTGTTTTTT; CDR3: CASSPSRGATNEKLFF
size: -; J: TRBJ1-2; V: TRBV9; D: TRBD1; DNA: TGTGCCAGCAGCGCCCGGACAGGGGACTATGGCTACACCTTC; CDR3: CASSARTGDYGYTF
size: once; J: TRBJ2-3; V: TRBV13; D: -; DNA: TGTGCCAGCAGCCTCCGCACAGATACGCAGTATTTT; CDR3: CASSLRTDTQYF
size: -; J: TRBJ1-3; V: TRBV5-1; D: TRBD1; DNA: TGCGCCAGCAGCTCACAGGGGGGTAACACCATATATTTT; CDR3: CASSSQGGNTIYF
size: -; J: TRBJ1-5; V: TRBV2; D: TRBD1; DNA: TGTGCCAGCAATGGGGGGACAGGGATTCAGCCCCAGCATTTT; CDR3: CASNGGTGIQPQHF
size: -; J: TRBJ2-1; V: TRBV29-1; D: TRBD2; DNA: TGCAGCGTCCACTTAGGGACTAGCGGGAGAGGCTACAATGAGCAGTTCTTC; CDR3: CSVHLGTSGRGYNEQFF
size: -; J: TRBJ2-1; V: TRBV28; D: TRBD2; DNA: TGTGCCAGCCAGTTAGGGTCTAGCGGGAGTAGTGAGCAGTTCTTC; CDR3: CASQLGSSGSSEQFF
size: -; J: TRBJ1-1; V: TRBV7-8; D: -; DNA: TGTGCCAGCAGCTTAAGAGGCGGGAGCACTGAAGCTTTCTTT; CDR3: CASSLRGGSTEAFF
size: few; J: TRBJ2-7; V: TRBV29-1; D: TRBD1; DNA: TGCAGCGTTGATGGGGGGACAGGGGGCTACGAGCAGTACTTC; CDR3: CSVDGGTGGYEQYF
size: once; J: TRBJ2-1; V: TRBV6-5; D: TRBD2; DNA: TGTGCCAGCAGGACAGCGGGAGCTGGGGATGAGCAGTTCTTC; CDR3: CASRTAGAGDEQFF
size: -; J: TRBJ2-4; V: TRBV19; D: TRBD1; DNA: TGTGCCAGTACTTGGGACAGGGGAGGATGGGCCAAAAACATTCAGTACTTC; CDR3: CASTWDRGGWAKNIQYF
size: -; J: TRBJ1-5; V: TRBV28; D: -; DNA: TGTGCCAGCAGTTTACCAGGGGCAGCATACCAGCCCCAGCATTTT; CDR3: CASSLPGAAYQPQHF
size: -; J: TRBJ2-1; V: TRBV6-5; D: -; DNA: TGTGCCAGCAGTAGGACAGCGGTGGGGAGTGAGCAGTTCTTC; CDR3: CASSRTAVGSEQFF
size: -; J: TRBJ1-2; V: TRBV7-2; D: -; DNA: TGTGCCAGCAGCTTAAACTATCAGACAGACTATGGCTACACCTTC; CDR3: CASSLNYQTDYGYTF